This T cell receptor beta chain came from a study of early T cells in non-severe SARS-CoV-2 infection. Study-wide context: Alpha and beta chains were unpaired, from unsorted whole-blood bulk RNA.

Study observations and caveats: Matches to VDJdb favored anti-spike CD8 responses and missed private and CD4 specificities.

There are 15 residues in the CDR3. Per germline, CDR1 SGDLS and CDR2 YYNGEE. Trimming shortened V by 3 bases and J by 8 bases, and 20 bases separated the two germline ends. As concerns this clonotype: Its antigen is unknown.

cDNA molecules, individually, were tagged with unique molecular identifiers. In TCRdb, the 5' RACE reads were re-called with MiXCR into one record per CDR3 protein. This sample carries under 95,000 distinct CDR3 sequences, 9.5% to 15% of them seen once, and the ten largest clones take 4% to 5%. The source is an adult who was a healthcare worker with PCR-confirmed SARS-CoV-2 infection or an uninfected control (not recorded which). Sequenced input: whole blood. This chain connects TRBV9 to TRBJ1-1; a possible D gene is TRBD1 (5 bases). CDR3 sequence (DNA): TGTGCCAGCAGCGCAGGCATGGGGCGAGTGTTGGAAGCTTTCTTT. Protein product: CASSAGMGRVLEAFF.